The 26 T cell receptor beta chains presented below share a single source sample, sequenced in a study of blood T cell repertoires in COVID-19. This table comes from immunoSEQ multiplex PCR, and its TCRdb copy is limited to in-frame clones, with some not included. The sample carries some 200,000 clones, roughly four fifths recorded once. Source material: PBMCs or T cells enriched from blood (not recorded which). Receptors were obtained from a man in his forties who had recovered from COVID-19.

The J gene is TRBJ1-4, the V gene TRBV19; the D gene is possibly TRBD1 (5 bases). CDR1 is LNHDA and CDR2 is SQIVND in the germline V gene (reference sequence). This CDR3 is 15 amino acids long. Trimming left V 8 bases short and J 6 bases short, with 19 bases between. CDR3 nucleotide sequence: TGTGCCAGTTCCCTTAACAGGATCGGGTATGAAAAACTGTTTTTT. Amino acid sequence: CASSLNRIGYEKLFF.

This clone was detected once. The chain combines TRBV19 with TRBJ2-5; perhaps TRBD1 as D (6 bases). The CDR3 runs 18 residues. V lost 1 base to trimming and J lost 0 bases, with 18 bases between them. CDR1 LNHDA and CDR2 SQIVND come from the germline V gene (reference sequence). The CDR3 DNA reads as TGTGCCAGTAGTATAGGTGTTAGGGGGACACCGTACCAAGAGACCCAGTACTTC. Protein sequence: CASSIGVRGTPYQETQYF.

The CDR3 bases are TGCGCCAGCAGCTCGGGGACTAGCGGGGGGGCCGAGACCCAGTACTTC. Protein: CASSSGTSGGAETQYF. This chain links TRBV5-1 with TRBJ2-5; 16 bases agree with TRBD2. V dropped 3 bases and J dropped 5; count of bases not matched to a gene: 4. Germline loops: CDR1 SGHRS, CDR2 YFSETQ. This CDR3 comprises 16 residues.

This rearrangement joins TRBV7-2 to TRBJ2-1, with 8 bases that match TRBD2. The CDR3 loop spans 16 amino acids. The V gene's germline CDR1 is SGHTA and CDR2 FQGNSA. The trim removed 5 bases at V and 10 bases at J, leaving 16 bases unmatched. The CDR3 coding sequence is TGTGCCAGCAGCACTGCTACCTCCGGGGGGGCAGTCGAGCAGTTCTTC. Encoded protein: CASSTATSGGAVEQFF.

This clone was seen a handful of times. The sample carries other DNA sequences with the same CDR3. CDR3 in amino acids: CASSLGQGAYNEQFF. CDR3 nucleotides: TGTGCCAGCAGCCTGGGACAGGGGGCCTACAATGAGCAGTTCTTC. The chain is built from TRBV7-3 and TRBJ2-1; 11 bases agree with TRBD1. The ends lost 5 bases at V and 2 bases at J; junction bases unmatched: 2. Germline V gene data show CDR1 as SGHTA and CDR2 as FQGTGA. This CDR3 has 15 residues.

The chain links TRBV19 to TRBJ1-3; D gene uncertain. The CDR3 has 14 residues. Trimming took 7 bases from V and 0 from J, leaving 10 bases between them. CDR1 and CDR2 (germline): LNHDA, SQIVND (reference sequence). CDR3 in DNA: TGTGCCAGTACCGCGCTTGGCTCTGGAAACACCATATATTTT. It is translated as CASTALGSGNTIYF.

In DNA form, the CDR3 reads TGCGCCAGCAGCTCTGCTCGGGGAGTGGGCTATGGCTACACCTTC. This codes for CASSSARGVGYGYTF. This chain connects TRBV5-1 to TRBJ1-2, with D hard to call. This CDR3 comprises 15 residues. V lost 3 bases and J 4 bases, leaving 16 bases between the germline ends. Germline CDR1 SGHRS, CDR2 YFSETQ. Full variable domain (rest looked up from reference TRBV5-1 and TRBJ1-2): KAGVTQTPRYLIKTRGQQVTLSCSPISGHRSVSWYQQTPGQGLQFLFEYFSETQRNKGNFPGRFSGRQFSNSRSEMNVSTLELGDSALYLCASSSARGVGYGYTFGSGTRLTVV.

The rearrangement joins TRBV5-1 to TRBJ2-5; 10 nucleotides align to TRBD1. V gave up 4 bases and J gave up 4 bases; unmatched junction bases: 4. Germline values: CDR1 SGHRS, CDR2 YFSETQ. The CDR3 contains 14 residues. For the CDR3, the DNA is TGCGCCAGCAGCACCGGACAGGGGGGAGAGACCCAGTACTTC. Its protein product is CASSTGQGGETQYF. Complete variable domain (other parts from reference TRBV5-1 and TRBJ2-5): KAGVTQTPRYLIKTRGQQVTLSCSPISGHRSVSWYQQTPGQGLQFLFEYFSETQRNKGNFPGRFSGRQFSNSRSEMNVSTLELGDSALYLCASSTGQGGETQYFGPGTRLLVL.

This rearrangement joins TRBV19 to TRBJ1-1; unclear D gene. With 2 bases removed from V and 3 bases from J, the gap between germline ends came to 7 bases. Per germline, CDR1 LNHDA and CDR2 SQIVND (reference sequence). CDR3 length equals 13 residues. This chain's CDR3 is CASSISVYTEAFF. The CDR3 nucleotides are TGTGCCAGTAGTATATCGGTTTACACTGAAGCTTTCTTT.

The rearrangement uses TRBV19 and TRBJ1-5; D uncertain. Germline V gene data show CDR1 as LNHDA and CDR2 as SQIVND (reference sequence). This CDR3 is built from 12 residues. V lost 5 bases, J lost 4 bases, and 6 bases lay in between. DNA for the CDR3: TGTGCCAGTAGTCCCCATAATCAGCCCCAGCATTTT. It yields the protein CASSPHNQPQHF.

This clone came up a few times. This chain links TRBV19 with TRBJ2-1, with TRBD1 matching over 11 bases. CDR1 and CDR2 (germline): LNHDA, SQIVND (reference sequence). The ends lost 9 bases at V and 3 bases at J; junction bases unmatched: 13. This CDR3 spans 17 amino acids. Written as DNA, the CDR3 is TGTGCCAGCACCCGGACAGGGGGCATGGGGAGCTACAATGAGCAGTTCTTC. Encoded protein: CASTRTGGMGSYNEQFF.

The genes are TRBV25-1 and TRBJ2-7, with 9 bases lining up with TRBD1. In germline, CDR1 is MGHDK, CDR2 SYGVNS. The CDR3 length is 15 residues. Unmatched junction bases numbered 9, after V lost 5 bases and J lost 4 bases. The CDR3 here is CASSIGGTGRYEQYF. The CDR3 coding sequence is TGTGCCAGCAGTATAGGGGGGACAGGGAGATACGAGCAGTACTTC.

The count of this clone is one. The CDR3 nucleotides read TGTGCCAGCAGCCAATGGGACAGAGGAAACACCATATATTTT. It encodes CASSQWDRGNTIYF. The chain has TRBV3-1 (or the pseudogene TRBV3-2) and TRBJ1-3; 7 bases align to TRBD1. Germline V gene data show CDR1 as LGHDT and CDR2 as YNNKEL (reference sequence). The trim removed 2 bases at V and 4 bases at J, leaving 2 bases unmatched. This CDR3 has 14 residues.

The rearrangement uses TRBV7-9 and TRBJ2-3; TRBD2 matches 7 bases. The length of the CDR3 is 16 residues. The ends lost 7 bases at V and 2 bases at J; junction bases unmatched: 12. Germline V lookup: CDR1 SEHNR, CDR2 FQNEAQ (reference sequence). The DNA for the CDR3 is TGTGCCAGCATTCTCCGATGGGGGGGAGACACAGATACGCAGTATTTT. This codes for CASILRWGGDTDTQYF.

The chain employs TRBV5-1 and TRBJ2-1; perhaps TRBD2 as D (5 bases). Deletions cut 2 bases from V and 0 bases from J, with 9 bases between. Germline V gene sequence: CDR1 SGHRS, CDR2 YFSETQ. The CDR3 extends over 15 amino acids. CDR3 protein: CASSLEGLSYNEQFF. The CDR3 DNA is TGCGCCAGCAGCTTAGAGGGTCTCTCCTACAATGAGCAGTTCTTC. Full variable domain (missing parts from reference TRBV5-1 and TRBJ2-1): KAGVTQTPRYLIKTRGQQVTLSCSPISGHRSVSWYQQTPGQGLQFLFEYFSETQRNKGNFPGRFSGRQFSNSRSEMNVSTLELGDSALYLCASSLEGLSYNEQFFGPGTRLTVL.

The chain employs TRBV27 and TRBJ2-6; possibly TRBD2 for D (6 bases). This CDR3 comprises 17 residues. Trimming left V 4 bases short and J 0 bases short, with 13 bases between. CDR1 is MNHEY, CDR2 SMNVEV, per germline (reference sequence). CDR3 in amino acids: CASSWRGATSGANVLTF. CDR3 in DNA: TGTGCCAGCAGTTGGCGCGGGGCCACCTCTGGGGCCAACGTCCTGACTTTC.

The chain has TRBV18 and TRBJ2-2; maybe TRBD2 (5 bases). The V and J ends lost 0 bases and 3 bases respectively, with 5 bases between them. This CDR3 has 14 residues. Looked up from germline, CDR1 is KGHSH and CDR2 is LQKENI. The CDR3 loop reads CASSPPRDTGELFF. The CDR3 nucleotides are TGTGCCAGCTCACCACCGCGGGACACCGGGGAGCTGTTTTTT.

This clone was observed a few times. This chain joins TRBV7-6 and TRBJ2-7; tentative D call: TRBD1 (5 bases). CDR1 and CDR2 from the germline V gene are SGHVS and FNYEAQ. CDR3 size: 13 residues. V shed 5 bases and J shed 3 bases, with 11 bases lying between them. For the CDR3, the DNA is TGTGCCAGCAGCCCCGACAGTCGCTACGAGCAGTACTTC. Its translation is CASSPDSRYEQYF. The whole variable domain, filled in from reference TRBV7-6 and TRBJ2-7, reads GAGVSQSPRYKVTKRGQDVALRCDPISGHVSLYWYRQALGQGPEFLTYFNYEAQQDKSGLPNDRFSAERPEGSISTLTIQRTEQRDSAMYRCASSPDSRYEQYFGPGTRLTVT.

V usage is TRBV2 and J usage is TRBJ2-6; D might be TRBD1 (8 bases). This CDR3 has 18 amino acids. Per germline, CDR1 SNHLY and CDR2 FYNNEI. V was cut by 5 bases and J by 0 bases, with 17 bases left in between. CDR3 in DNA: TGTGCCAGCAGTCCCCGGACAGGGAGGGCCTCTGGGGCCAACGTCCTGACTTTC. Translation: CASSPRTGRASGANVLTF.

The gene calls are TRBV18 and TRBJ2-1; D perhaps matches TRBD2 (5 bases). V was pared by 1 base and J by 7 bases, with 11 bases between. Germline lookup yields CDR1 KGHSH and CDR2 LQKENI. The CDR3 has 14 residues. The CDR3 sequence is CASSPQSSWNEQFF. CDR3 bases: TGTGCCAGCTCACCACAGTCTAGCTGGAATGAGCAGTTCTTC.

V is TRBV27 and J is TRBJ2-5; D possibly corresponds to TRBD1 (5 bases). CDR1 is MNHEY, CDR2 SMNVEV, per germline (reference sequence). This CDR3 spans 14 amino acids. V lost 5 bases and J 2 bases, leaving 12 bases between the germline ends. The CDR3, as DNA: TGTGCCAGCAGTCCAGGGCCCCGGCAAGAGACCCAGTACTTC. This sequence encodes CASSPGPRQETQYF.

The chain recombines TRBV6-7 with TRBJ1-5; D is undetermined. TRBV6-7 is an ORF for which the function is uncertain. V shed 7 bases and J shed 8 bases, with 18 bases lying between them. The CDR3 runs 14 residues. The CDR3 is CASTRRSPAKPQHF. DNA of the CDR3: TGTGCCAGCACTCGAAGGAGCCCCGCGAAGCCCCAGCATTTT.

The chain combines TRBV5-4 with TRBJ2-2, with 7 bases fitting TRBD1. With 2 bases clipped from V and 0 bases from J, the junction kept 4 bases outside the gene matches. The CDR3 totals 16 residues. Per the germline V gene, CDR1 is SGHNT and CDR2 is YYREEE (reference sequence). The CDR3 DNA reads TGTGCCAGCAGCTTTCCGGGACAGACGAACACCGGGGAGCTGTTTTTT. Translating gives CASSFPGQTNTGELFF.

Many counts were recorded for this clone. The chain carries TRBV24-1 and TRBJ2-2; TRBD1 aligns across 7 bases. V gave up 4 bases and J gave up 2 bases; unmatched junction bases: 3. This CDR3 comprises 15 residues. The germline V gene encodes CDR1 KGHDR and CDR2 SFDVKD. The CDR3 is CATSDGTANTGELFF. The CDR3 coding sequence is TGTGCCACCAGTGACGGGACAGCTAACACCGGGGAGCTGTTTTTT.

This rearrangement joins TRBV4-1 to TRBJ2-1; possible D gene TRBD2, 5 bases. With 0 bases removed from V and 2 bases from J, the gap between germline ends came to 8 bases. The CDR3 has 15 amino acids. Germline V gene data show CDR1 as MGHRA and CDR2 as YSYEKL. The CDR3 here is CASSQETITYNEQFF. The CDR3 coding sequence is TGCGCCAGCAGCCAAGAGACTATTACCTACAATGAGCAGTTCTTC.

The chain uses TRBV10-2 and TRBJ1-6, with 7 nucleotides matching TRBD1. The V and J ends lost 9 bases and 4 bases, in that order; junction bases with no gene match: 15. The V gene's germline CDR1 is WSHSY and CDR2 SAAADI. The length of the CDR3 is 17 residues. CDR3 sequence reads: CARQGDPSPSYNSPLHF. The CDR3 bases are TGCGCCAGGCAGGGGGACCCTTCCCCCTCTTATAATTCACCCCTCCACTTT.